This T cell receptor beta chain was identified in a study of blood T cells in healthy people across ages. Concerning this clonotype: The antigen is undetermined.

The ends were cut back, 4 bases at V and 10 bases at J, with 11 bases in the middle. CDR3 length: 13 residues. The germline V gene encodes CDR1 SGHDN and CDR2 FVKESK. A second about 6 to 12 cycle PCR used barcoded and J-beta primers. One entry per CDR3 protein results from TCRdb running MiXCR on the 5' RACE reads. This sample has hundreds of thousands of distinct CDR3 sequences, with 40% to 45% found just once. Study-wide findings and caveats: There were more naive CD4+ cells and higher diversity in long-lived donors than in aged donors. Older individuals had lower TCR beta diversity per million T cells (the decline was roughly linear).

The V call is TRBV14, the J call TRBJ1-6, with D uncertain. This clonotype originated in a man of 80 years or more in good health. Source material: blood. The CDR3 loop is CASSPLGSSPLHF. DNA of the CDR3: TGTGCCAGCAGCCCTCTGGGGTCCTCACCCCTCCACTTT.